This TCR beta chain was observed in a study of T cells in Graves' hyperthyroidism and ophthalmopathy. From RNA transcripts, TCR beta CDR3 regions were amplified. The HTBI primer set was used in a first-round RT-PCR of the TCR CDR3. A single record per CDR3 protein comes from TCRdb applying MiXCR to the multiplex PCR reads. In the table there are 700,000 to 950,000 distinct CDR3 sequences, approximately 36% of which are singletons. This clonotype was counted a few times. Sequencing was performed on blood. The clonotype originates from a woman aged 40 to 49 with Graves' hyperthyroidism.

CDR3 protein: CASSDNSGNQPQHF. CDR3 bases: TGTGCCAGTAGTGACAACAGTGGCAATCAGCCCCAGCATTTT. V usage is TRBV19 and J usage is TRBJ1-5, with D hard to call. The germline CDR1 and CDR2 sequences are LNHDA and SQIVND (reference sequence). Trimming cost V 5 bases and J 2 bases, with 10 bases left between them. This CDR3 has 14 residues.